These 15 T cell receptor beta chains came from one sample sequenced in a study of blood T cell repertoires in COVID-19. Only in-frame clones appear in the TCRdb table, and some are missing; sequencing was by immunoSEQ multiplex PCR. The sample consists of about 210,000 clones, approximately 82% of them appearing once. Specimen: peripheral blood. Source of these receptors: a man aged 50-59 years with active or convalescent COVID-19.

The V and J genes are TRBV6-5 and TRBJ2-1; tentatively, D is TRBD2 (5 bases). CDR3 length: 12 residues. Germline CDR1 and CDR2: MNHEY and SVGAGI. The germline V and J ends were trimmed by 2 bases and 15 bases, with 14 bases remaining between them. CDR3 sequence reads: CASSYRQTIGFF. The CDR3 DNA sequence: TGTGCCAGCAGTTACAGGCAGACTATAGGGTTCTTC.

This sequence joins TRBV4-2 and TRBJ2-1, with 9 nucleotides matching TRBD2. The V gene end was trimmed by 0 bases and the J gene end by 8 bases; junction bases not matched to a gene: 8. Germline CDR1 LGHNA, CDR2 YNFKEQ. This CDR3 has 16 residues. The CDR3 protein is CASSQDSSGVSDEQFF. The CDR3 DNA reads as TGTGCCAGCAGCCAAGATTCTAGCGGGGTTAGCGATGAGCAGTTCTTC.

The chain has TRBV28 and TRBJ2-7; 8 positions match TRBD2. The CDR3 runs to 14 residues. Germline values: CDR1 MDHEN, CDR2 SYDVKM. V dropped 2 bases and J dropped 3; count of bases not matched to a gene: 3. CDR3 residues: CASSLHLAGYEQYF. CDR3 DNA sequence: TGTGCCAGCAGTTTACATCTAGCGGGCTACGAGCAGTACTTC.

This clone was observed a few times. The J gene is TRBJ2-7, the V gene TRBV6-5; TRBD2 agrees at 10 bases. This CDR3 has 14 residues. The V gene end was trimmed by 7 bases and the J gene end by 7 bases; junction bases not matched to a gene: 10. Looked up from germline, CDR1 is MNHEY and CDR2 is SVGAGI. CDR3 region: CASNSPSGRGEQYF. CDR3 coding DNA: TGTGCCAGCAATTCCCCTAGCGGGAGAGGTGAGCAGTACTTC.

The chain recombines TRBV6-5 with TRBJ1-2; 9 positions agree with TRBD1. The germline gives CDR1 MNHEY, CDR2 SVGAGI. This CDR3 spans 14 amino acids. The V segment lost 7 bases and the J segment 8 bases; nucleotides outside the gene matches: 11. The CDR3 sequence: CASKSLGTGSGYTF. The DNA of the CDR3 is TGTGCCAGCAAAAGCCTCGGGACAGGGAGCGGCTACACCTTC.

A note on this clone: Within the sample, other DNA sequences also encode this same CDR3. V gene TRBV5-4 combines with J gene TRBJ2-5; TRBD1 is a possible D gene (6 bases). Germline CDR1 is SGHNT and CDR2 is YYREEE (reference sequence). The CDR3 totals 13 residues. V was cut by 2 bases and J by 4 bases, with 9 bases left in between. The CDR3 DNA reads as TGTGCCAGCAGCTTAGGGGGACCAGAGACCCAGTACTTC. This gives the protein CASSLGGPETQYF.

The gene calls are TRBV11-2 and TRBJ1-2; no definite D call. V lost 3 bases to trimming and J lost 1 base, with 9 bases between them. The CDR3 is made up of 14 amino acids. Germline CDR1 reads SGHAT; CDR2 reads FQNNGV. For the CDR3, the DNA is TGTGCCAGCAGCTTTAGTCGGGGTAACTATGGCTACACCTTC. Amino acid sequence: CASSFSRGNYGYTF. Combining the CDR3 with reference TRBV11-2 and TRBJ1-2 gives the whole variable domain EAGVAQSPRYKIIEKRQSVAFWCNPISGHATLYWYQQILGQGPKLLIQFQNNGVVDDSQLPKDRFSAERLKGVDSTLKIQPAKLEDSAVYLCASSFSRGNYGYTFGSGTRLTVV.

V is TRBV10-1 and J is TRBJ2-3; 7 nucleotides agree with TRBD1. Trimming at V came to 6 bases and at J to 1 base, leaving 1 base not matched to a gene. Germline loops: CDR1 WNHNN, CDR2 SYGVQD (reference sequence). CDR3 length: 13 residues. DNA for the CDR3: TGCGCCAGCAGCCAGGGGGGCACAGATACGCAGTATTTT. Protein sequence: CASSQGGTDTQYF.

The chain couples TRBV7-6 to TRBJ2-3, with TRBD2 matching 8 bases. V gave up 0 bases and J gave up 0 bases; unmatched junction bases: 2. Germline lookup yields CDR1 SGHVS and CDR2 FNYEAQ. CDR3 size: 16 residues. The CDR3 loop reads CASSLAGGDSTDTQYF. The CDR3 bases are TGTGCCAGCAGCTTAGCCGGGGGGGACAGCACAGATACGCAGTATTTT.

The chain carries TRBV6-5 and TRBJ2-2; tentative D call: TRBD1 (5 bases). This CDR3 is built from 15 residues. Germline loops: CDR1 MNHEY, CDR2 SVGAGI. V was pared by 4 bases and J by 0 bases, with 9 bases between. The CDR3 loop is CASSLWGANTGELFF. The DNA of the CDR3 is TGTGCCAGCAGTTTATGGGGCGCGAACACCGGGGAGCTGTTTTTT.

This clone was observed many times. The gene calls are TRBV28 and TRBJ1-5, with TRBD1 identical over 10 bases. J was trimmed by 4 bases and V by 4 bases; bases with no gene match: 7. Germline CDR1 reads MDHEN; CDR2 reads SYDVKM. The length of the CDR3 is 16 residues. As DNA, the CDR3 is TGTGCCAGCAGTTCCCGGGACAGGGGTTGGAATCAGCCCCAGCATTTT. Protein product: CASSSRDRGWNQPQHF.

There are a few counts of this clone. The CDR3, as DNA: TGTGCCAGCACCGAGCGGGATCCCTACAATGAGCAGTTCTTC. As protein: CASTERDPYNEQFF. J is TRBJ2-1 and V is TRBV27; 7 nucleotides agree with TRBD2. The V gene end was trimmed by 7 bases and the J gene end by 2 bases; junction bases not matched to a gene: 5. The CDR3 consists of 14 residues. Germline V gives CDR1 MNHEY, CDR2 SMNVEV (reference sequence).

The chain joins TRBV7-9 to TRBJ2-7; 7 bases are a match to TRBD1. V dropped 3 bases and J dropped 10; count of bases not matched to a gene: 3. Germline V CDR1 and CDR2: SEHNR, FQNEAQ (reference sequence). The CDR3 has 11 residues. CDR3 coding DNA: TGTGCCAGCAGCTTTCAGGGGGAACAGTACTTC. Translating gives CASSFQGEQYF.

The chain joins TRBV30 to TRBJ2-3; 16 bases fit TRBD2. This CDR3 is built from 18 residues. The germline V gene has CDR1 GTSNPN and CDR2 SVGIG (reference sequence). Unmatched junction bases numbered 12, after V lost 3 bases and J lost 6 bases. CDR3 region: CAWSQEGTSGGAVDTQYF. The CDR3 DNA sequence: TGTGCCTGGAGCCAGGAGGGGACTAGCGGGGGGGCTGTGGATACGCAGTATTTT.

V gene TRBV24-1 combines with J gene TRBJ2-7, with 9 bases lining up with TRBD1. Trimming at V came to 8 bases and at J to 3 bases, leaving 4 bases not matched to a gene. The CDR3 spans 13 residues. Germline CDR1 reads KGHDR; CDR2 reads SFDVKD. DNA for the CDR3: TGTGCCACCACCCGGGACAGGGTCTACGAGCAGTACTTC. Translation gives CATTRDRVYEQYF.